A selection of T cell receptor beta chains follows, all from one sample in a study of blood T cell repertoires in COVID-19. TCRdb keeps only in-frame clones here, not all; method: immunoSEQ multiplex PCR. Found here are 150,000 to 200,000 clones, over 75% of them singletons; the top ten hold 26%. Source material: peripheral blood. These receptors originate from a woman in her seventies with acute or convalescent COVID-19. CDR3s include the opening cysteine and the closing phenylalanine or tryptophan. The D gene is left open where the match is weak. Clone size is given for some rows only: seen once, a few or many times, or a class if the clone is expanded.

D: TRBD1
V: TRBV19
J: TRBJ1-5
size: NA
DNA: TGTGCCAGTAGTATTGGCAGGGGGCGAGGGCAGCCCCAGCATTTT
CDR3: CASSIGRGRGQPQHF

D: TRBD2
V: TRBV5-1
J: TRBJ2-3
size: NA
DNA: TGCGCCAGCAGCATCGGACTAGCGGGAGGGCCCGCTGTTGGCCGAGGAGATACGCAGTATTTT
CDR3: CASSIGLAGGPAVGRGDTQYF

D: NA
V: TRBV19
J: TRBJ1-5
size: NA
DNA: TGTGCCAGTAGTGCAGAACAGGGTTACCAGCCCCAGCATTTT
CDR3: CASSAEQGYQPQHF

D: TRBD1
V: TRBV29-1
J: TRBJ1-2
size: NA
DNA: TGCAGCGCCAACTTTGACAGGGAGTATGGCTACACCTTC
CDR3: CSANFDREYGYTF

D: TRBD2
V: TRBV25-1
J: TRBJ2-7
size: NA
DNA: TGTGCCAGCAGGGGGACTAGCCGCGAGCAGTACTTC
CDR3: CASRGTSREQYF

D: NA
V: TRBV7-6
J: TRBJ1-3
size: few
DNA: TGTGCCAGCAGCCAGAGGGGACGGGGGAGCTCTGGAAACACCATATATTTT
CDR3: CASSQRGRGSSGNTIYF

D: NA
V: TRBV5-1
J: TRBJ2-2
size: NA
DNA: TGCGCCAGCAGCTTGCTGGTGGGAGAGAACACCGGGGAGCTGTTTTTT
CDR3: CASSLLVGENTGELFF

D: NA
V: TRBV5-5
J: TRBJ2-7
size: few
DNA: TGTGCCAGCAGCTCAACCGCCCACCCAGGGGCCGTCTACGAGCAGTACTTC
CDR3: CASSSTAHPGAVYEQYF

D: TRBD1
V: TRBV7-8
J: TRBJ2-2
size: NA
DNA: TGTGCCAGCAGCTTGACAGGGCTGACCGGGGAGCTGTTTTTT
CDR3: CASSLTGLTGELFF

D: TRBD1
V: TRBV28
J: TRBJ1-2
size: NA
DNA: TGTGCCAGTACGACAGGGGGCGCGAAATTTTATGGCTACACCTTC
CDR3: CASTTGGAKFYGYTF

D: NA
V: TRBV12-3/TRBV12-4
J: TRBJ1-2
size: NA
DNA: TGTGCCAGCAGTTCCTCGGGGGGGTACGGCTACACCTTC
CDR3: CASSSSGGYGYTF

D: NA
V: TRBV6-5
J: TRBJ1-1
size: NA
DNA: TGTGCCACCTCCATAAGTAGGGGGAACACTGAAGCTTTCTTT
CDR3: CATSISRGNTEAFF

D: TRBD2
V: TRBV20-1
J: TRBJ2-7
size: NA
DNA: TGCAGTGCTAGTAACTTCCGGGAGGGCTCTCGCGAGCAGTACTTC
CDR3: CSASNFREGSREQYF

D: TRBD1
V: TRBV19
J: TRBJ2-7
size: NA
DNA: TGTGCCAGTAGCGAACGGACAGGTTCATACTACGAGCAGTACTTC
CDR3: CASSERTGSYYEQYF

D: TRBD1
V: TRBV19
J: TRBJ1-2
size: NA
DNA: TGTGCCAGTAGTATAGGGAGGGACAGCTCTGGCTACACCTTC
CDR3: CASSIGRDSSGYTF

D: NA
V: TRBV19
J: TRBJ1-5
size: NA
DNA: TGTGCCAGTAGTATCGGACTAACCCGGGGTCAGCCCCAGCATTTT
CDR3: CASSIGLTRGQPQHF

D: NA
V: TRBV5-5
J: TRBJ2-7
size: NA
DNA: TGTGCCAGCAGCTTTGGGCCACAGGTTCTCGAGCAGTACTTC
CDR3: CASSFGPQVLEQYF

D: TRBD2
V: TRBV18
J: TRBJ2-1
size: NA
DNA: TGTGCCAGCTCACCACCCGTAGCGGGCTACAATGAGCAGTTCTTC
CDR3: CASSPPVAGYNEQFF

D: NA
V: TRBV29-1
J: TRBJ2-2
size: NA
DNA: TGCAGCGTTATTTCGAGCTACACCGGGGAGCTGTTTTTT
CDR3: CSVISSYTGELFF

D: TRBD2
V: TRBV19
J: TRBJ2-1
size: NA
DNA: TGTGCCAGTAGTATCTGGGCGGGAGCAGGAATTTCGTCCTACAATGAGCAGTTCTTC
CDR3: CASSIWAGAGISSYNEQFF

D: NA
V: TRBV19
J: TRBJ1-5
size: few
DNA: TGTGCCAGTACTTCCGCGTTGCGGACAGTAAATAATCCCCAGCATTTT
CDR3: CASTSALRTVNNPQHF